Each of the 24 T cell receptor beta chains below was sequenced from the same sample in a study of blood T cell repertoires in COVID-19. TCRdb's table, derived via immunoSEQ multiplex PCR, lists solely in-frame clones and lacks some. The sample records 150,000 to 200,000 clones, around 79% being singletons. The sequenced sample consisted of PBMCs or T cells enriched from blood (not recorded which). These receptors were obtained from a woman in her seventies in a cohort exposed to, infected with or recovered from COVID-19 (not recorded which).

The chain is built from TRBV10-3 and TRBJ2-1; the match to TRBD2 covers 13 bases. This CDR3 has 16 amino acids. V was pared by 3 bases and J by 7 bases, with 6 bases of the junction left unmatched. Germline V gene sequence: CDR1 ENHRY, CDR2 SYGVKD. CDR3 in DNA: TGTGCCATCAGTGACGGACTAGCGGGAGTGATGAATGAGCAGTTCTTC. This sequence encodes CAISDGLAGVMNEQFF.

In DNA form, the CDR3 reads TGTGCCAGCAGCTTCGGACTAAACTCCTACAATGAGCAGTTCTTC. The encoded protein is CASSFGLNSYNEQFF. The J gene is TRBJ2-1, the V gene TRBV7-2; D perhaps matches TRBD2 (6 bases). Trimming stripped 3 bases from V and 0 bases from J, with 9 bases between. The CDR3 consists of 15 residues. Germline-derived CDR1 and CDR2 are SGHTA and FQGNSA.

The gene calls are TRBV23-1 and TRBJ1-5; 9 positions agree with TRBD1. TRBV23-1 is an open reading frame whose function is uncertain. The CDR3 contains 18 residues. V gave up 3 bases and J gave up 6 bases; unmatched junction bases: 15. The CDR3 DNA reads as TGCGCCAGCAGTCATAATCCCACCCGACAGGGGGATGGTCAGCCCCAGCATTTT. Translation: CASSHNPTRQGDGQPQHF.

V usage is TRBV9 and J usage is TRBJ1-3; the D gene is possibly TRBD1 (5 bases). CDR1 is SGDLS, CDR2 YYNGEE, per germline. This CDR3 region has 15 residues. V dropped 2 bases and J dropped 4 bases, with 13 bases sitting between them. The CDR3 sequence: CASSVLGATGNTIYF. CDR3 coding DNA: TGTGCCAGCAGCGTTTTAGGGGCGACGGGAAACACCATATATTTT.

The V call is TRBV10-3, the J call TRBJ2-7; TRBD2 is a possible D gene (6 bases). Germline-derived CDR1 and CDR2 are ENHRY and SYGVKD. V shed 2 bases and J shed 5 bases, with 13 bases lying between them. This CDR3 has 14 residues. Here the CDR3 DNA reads TGTGCCATCAGTGAGGGAGGGTCTTTTAACGAGCAGTACTTC. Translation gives CAISEGGSFNEQYF.

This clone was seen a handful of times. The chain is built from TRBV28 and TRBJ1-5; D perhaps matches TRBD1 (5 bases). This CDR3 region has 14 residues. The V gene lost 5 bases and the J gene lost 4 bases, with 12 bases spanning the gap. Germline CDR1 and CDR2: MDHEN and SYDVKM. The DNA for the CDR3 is TGTGCCAGCAGTGAGCACGGGGGAAATCAGCCCCAGCATTTT. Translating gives CASSEHGGNQPQHF.

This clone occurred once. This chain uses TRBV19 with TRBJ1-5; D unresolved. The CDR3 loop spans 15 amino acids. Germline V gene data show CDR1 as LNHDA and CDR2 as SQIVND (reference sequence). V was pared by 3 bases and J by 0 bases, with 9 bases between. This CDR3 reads CASSIAQNSNQPQHF. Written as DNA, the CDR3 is TGTGCCAGTAGTATCGCACAGAATAGCAATCAGCCCCAGCATTTT.

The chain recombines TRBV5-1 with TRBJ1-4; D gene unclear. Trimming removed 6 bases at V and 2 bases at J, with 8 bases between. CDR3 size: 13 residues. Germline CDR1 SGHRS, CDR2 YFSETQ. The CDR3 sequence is CASTGSTNEKLFF. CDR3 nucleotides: TGCGCCAGCACCGGGTCGACTAATGAAAAACTGTTTTTT.

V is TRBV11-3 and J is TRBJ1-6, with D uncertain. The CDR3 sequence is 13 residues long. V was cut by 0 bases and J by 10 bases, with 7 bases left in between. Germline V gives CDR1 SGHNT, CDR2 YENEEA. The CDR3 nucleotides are TGTGCCAGCAGCTTAGATAGCAGATCACCCCTCCACTTT. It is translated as CASSLDSRSPLHF.

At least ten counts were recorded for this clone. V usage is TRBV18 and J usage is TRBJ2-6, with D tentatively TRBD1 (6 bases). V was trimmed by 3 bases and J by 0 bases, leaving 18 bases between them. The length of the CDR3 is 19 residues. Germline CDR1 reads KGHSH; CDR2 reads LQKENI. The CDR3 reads CASSPYVGASSSGANVLTF. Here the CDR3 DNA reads TGTGCCAGCTCACCCTACGTGGGGGCCTCTTCCTCTGGGGCCAACGTCCTGACTTTC.

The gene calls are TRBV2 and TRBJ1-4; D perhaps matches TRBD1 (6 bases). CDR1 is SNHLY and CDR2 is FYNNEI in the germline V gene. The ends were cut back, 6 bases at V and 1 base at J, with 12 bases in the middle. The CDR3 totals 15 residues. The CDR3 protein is CASSYTGLTNEKLFF. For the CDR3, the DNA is TGTGCCAGCAGCTATACAGGGTTAACTAATGAAAAACTGTTTTTT.

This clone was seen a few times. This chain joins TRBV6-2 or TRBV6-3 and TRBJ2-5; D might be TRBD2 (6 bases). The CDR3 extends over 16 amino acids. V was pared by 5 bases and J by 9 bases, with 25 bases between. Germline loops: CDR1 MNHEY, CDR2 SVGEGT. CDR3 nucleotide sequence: TGTGCCAGCAGTCCACTCCCTGGGGTTAGGTTAGCGGCCCAGTACTTC. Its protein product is CASSPLPGVRLAAQYF.

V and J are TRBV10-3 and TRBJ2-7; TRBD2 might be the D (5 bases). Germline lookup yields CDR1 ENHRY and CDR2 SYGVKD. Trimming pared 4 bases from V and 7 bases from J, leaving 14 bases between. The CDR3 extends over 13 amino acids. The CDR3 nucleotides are TGTGCCATCAGTGGCGGGCTAACGGGGGAGCAGTACTTC. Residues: CAISGGLTGEQYF.

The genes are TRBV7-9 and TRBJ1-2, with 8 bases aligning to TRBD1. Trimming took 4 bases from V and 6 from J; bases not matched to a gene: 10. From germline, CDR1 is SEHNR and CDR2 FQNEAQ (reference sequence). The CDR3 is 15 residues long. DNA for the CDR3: TGTGCCAGCAGCTCACTACGGACAGGGAAGCATGGCTACACCTTC. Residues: CASSSLRTGKHGYTF.

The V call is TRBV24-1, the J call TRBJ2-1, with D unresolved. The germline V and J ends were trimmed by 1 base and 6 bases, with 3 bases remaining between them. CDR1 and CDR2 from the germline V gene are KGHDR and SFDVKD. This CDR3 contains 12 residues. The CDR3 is CATSDFLNEQFF. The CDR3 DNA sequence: TGTGCCACCAGTGATTTCCTCAATGAGCAGTTCTTC.

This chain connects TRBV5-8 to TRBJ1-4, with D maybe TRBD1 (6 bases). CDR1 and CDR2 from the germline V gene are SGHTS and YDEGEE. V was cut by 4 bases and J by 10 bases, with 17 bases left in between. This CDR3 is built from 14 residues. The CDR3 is CASSPRGARGKLFF. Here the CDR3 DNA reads TGTGCCAGCAGCCCTCGGGGGGCGCGAGGAAAACTGTTTTTT.

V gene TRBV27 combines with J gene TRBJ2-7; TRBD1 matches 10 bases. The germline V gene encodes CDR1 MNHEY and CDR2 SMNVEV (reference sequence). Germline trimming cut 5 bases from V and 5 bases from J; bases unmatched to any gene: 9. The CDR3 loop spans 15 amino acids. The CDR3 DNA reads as TGTGCCAGCAGTCTCCCTTGGGACAGGGGTCACGAGCAGTACTTC. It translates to CASSLPWDRGHEQYF.

The CDR3 DNA is TGTGCCAGCAGCTTAGGTGCCGCACAGTCCGGCTATGGCTACACCTTC. This translates into CASSLGAAQSGYGYTF. This chain uses TRBV11-3 with TRBJ1-2; no firm D call. The ends were cut back, 1 base at V and 4 bases at J, with 16 bases in the middle. Germline-derived CDR1 and CDR2 are SGHNT and YENEEA. The CDR3 covers 16 residues.

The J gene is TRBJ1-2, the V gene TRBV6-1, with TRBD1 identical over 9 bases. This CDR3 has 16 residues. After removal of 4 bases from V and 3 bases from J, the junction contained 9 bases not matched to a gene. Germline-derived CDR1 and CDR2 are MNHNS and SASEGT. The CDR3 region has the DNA TGTGCCAGCAGTGCGGACAGGGGCAGAGGGTACTATGGCTACACCTTC. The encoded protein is CASSADRGRGYYGYTF.

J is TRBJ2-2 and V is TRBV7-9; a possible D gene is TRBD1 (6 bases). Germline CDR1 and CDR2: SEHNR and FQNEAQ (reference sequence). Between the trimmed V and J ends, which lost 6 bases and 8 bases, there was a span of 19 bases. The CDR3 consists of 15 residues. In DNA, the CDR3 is TGTGCCAGCAGGACGACAGGATACAGGTTAGGGGAGCTGTTTTTT. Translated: CASRTTGYRLGELFF.

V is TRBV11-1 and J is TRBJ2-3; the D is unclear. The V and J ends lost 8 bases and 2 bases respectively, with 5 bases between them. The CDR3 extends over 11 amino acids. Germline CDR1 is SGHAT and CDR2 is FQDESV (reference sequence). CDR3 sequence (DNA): TGTGCCAGCCGACTCACAGATACGCAGTATTTT. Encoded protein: CASRLTDTQYF.

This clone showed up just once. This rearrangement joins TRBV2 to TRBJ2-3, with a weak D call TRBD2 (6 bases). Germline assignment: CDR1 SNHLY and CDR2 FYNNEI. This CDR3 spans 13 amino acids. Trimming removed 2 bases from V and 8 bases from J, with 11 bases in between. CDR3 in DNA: TGTGCCAGCAGTGAACAAACGGGAGCTACGCAGTATTTT. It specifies CASSEQTGATQYF. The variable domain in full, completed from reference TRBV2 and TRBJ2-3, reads EPEVTQTPSHQVTQMGQEVILRCVPISNHLYFYWYRQILGQKVEFLVSFYNNEISEKSEIFDDQFSVERPDGSNFTLKIRSTKLEDSAMYFCASSEQTGATQYFGPGTRLTVL.

The CDR3 DNA reads TGTGCCAGTAGTACCCGACAGGGTCGAGAGACCCAGTACTTC. It specifies CASSTRQGRETQYF. The genes are TRBV19 and TRBJ2-5; 7 bases match TRBD1. From germline, CDR1 is LNHDA and CDR2 SQIVND (reference sequence). V dropped 4 bases and J dropped 4; count of bases not matched to a gene: 6. The CDR3 runs 14 residues.

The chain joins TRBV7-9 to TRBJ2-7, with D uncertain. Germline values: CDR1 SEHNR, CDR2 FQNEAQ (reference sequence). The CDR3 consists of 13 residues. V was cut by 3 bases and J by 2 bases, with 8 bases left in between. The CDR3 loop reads CASSFNSPYEQYF. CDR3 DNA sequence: TGTGCCAGCAGCTTCAACAGTCCCTACGAGCAGTACTTC.